The 6 T cell receptor beta chains below all came from one sample that was sequenced in a study of human T cells and chemical hapten exposure. In TCRdb, the RACE reads were re-called with MiXCR into one record per CDR3 protein. The sample has tens of thousands of distinct CDR3 sequences, roughly 8.8% seen once; the top ten hold more than 3%. The time point here: pre-sensitization, week 0. Regarding treatment: therapeutic diphenylcyclopropenone sensitization with weekly scalp DPC. The specimen comprised whole blood, sampled in connection with sensitization to the hapten diphenylcyclopropenone (DPC). These receptors all stem from a woman aged 40 to 55 with alopecia areata. Some clones in this sample may be carry-over from other donors' samples.

This clonotype has at least ten counts. This chain links TRBV13 with TRBJ1-1, with unresolved D. CDR1 and CDR2 (germline): PRHDT, FYEKMQ (reference sequence). This CDR3 is 13 amino acids long. The V end was cut by 4 bases, the J end by 8 bases, with 14 bases between. The CDR3 loop reads CASSSMGRIEAFF. The DNA for the CDR3 is TGTGCCAGCAGCTCCATGGGGAGGATCGAAGCTTTCTTT.

This clonotype has ten or more counts. V gene TRBV20-1 combines with J gene TRBJ1-1; maybe TRBD1 (6 bases). CDR1 and CDR2 from the germline V gene are DFQATT and SNEGSKA (reference sequence). This CDR3 spans 17 amino acids. CDR3: CRASSGGPGVMNTEAFF. The CDR3 DNA sequence: TGCAGAGCATCGTCCGGGGGGCCTGGGGTGATGAACACTGAAGCTTTCTTT.

About this clonotype: A much bigger clone sits one base away, suggesting this may be a read error. The rearrangement links TRBV10-2 to TRBJ2-4; 9 bases align to TRBD2. The V gene's germline CDR1 is WSHSY and CDR2 SAAADI. The ends lost 4 bases at V and 1 base at J; junction bases unmatched: 8. The CDR3 consists of 17 residues. The CDR3 sequence is CASSGLAGEGAKNIQYF. The DNA for the CDR3 is TGCGCCAGCAGTGGTTTAGCGGGGGAAGGGGCCAAAAACATTCAGTACTTC.

This clonotype was seen at least ten times. The V gene is TRBV12-3 or TRBV12-4, the J gene TRBJ1-1; unclear D gene. Trimming took 6 bases from V and 5 from J, leaving 16 bases between them. The CDR3 covers 14 residues. As DNA, the CDR3 is TGTGCCAGCAGGGAGCAACGACGGGGTACTGAAGCTTTCTTT. It encodes CASREQRRGTEAFF.

In its sample, this clonotype was seen a few times. CDR3 DNA sequence: TGTGCCAGCAGCTTAGCGAAGGGGTTTACGACCGGGGAGCTGTTTTTT. This sequence encodes CASSLAKGFTTGELFF. The chain employs TRBV7-6 and TRBJ2-2, with D possibly matching TRBD1 (5 bases). V lost 0 bases and J 5 bases, leaving 13 bases between the germline ends. The CDR3 is 16 amino acids. The germline V gene has CDR1 SGHVS and CDR2 FNYEAQ.

At least ten counts were recorded for this clonotype. V is TRBV20-1 and J is TRBJ2-3; 15 nucleotides line up with TRBD2. V shed 5 bases, J shed 5 bases, and the junction held 5 bases outside the gene matches. CDR1 and CDR2 from the germline V gene are DFQATT and SNEGSKA (reference sequence). There are 15 residues in the CDR3. CDR3 in amino acids: CSARRGLAGGDTQYF. CDR3 coding DNA: TGCAGTGCTCGACGGGGACTAGCGGGGGGAGATACGCAGTATTTT.